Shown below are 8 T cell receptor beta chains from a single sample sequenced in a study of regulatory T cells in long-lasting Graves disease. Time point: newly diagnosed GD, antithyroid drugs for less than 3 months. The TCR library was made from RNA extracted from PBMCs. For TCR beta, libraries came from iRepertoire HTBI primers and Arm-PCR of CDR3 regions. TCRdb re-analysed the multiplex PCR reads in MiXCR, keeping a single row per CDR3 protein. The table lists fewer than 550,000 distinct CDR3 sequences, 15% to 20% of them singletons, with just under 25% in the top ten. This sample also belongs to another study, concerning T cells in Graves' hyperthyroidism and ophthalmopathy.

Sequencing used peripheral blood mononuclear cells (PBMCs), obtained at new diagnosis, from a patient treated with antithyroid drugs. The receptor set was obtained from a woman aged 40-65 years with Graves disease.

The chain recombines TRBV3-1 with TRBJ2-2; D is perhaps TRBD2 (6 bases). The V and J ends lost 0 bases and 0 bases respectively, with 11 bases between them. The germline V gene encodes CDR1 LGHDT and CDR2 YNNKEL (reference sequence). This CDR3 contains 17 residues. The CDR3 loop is CASSQERERANTGELFF. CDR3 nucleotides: TGTGCCAGCAGCCAAGAGAGGGAGCGGGCGAACACCGGGGAGCTGTTTTTT.

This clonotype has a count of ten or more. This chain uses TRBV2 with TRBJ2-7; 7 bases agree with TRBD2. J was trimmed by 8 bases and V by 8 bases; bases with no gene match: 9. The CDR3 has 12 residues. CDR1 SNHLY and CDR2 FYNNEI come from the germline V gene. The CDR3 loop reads CASDPLGGKQYF. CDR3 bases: TGTGCCAGCGACCCCCTGGGGGGGAAGCAGTACTTC.

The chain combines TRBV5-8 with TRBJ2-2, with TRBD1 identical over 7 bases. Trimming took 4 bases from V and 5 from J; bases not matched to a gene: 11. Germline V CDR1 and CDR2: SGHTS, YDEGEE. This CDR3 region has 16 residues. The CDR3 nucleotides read TGTGCCAGCAGCCAGACACCCGACAGGGATACCGGGGAGCTGTTTTTT. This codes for CASSQTPDRDTGELFF.

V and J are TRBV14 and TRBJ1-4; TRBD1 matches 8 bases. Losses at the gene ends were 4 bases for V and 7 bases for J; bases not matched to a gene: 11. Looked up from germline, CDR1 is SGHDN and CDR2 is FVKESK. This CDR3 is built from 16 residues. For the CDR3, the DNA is TGTGCCAGCAGCCCTTCACCCGGGACAGGATCTGAAAAACTGTTTTTT. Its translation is CASSPSPGTGSEKLFF.

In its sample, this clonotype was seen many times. CDR3 nucleotide sequence: TGTGCCAGCAGCCACCCAGCGGGGACCAAGGATGAGCAGTTCTTC. It translates to CASSHPAGTKDEQFF. V gene TRBV28 combines with J gene TRBJ2-1; 7 nucleotides match TRBD2. The J segment lost 8 bases and the V segment lost 6 bases, leaving 13 bases of the junction unmatched. The CDR3 is 15 amino acids. CDR1 MDHEN and CDR2 SYDVKM come from the germline V gene.

The CDR3 sequence is CASSLNSHSTDTQYF. For the CDR3, the DNA is TGTGCCAGCAGCTTAAATAGCCACAGCACAGATACGCAGTATTTT. The gene calls are TRBV7-2 and TRBJ2-3; D gene uncertain. The germline V gene has CDR1 SGHTA and CDR2 FQGNSA. The CDR3 has 15 residues. The ends were cut back, 2 bases at V and 0 bases at J, with 9 bases in the middle.

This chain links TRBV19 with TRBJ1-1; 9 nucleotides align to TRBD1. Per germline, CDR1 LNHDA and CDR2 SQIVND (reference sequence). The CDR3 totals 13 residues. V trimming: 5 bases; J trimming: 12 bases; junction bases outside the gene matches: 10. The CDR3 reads CASSSRDRVKSFF. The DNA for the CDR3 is TGTGCCAGTAGTTCCCGGGACAGGGTGAAATCTTTCTTT.

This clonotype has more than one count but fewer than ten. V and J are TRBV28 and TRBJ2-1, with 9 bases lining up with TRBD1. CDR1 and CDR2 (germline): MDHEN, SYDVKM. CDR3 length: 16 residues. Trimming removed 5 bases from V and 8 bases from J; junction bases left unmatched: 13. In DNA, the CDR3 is TGTGCCAGCAGTCTGCCAGGGACAGGGCCTGGGGATGAGCAGTTCTTC. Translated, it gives CASSLPGTGPGDEQFF.